This is a list of T cell receptor beta chains from one sample in a study of T cell responses to AZD1222 COVID-19 vaccine. The method was immunoSEQ multiplex PCR; TCRdb's version includes in-frame clones alone and lacks a portion of them. In the table there are 100,000 to 150,000 clones, around 92% of which are singletons. The specimen comprised peripheral blood, sampled on day 0 of AZD1222 vaccination. All receptors derive from an adult in good health. The conserved cysteine and the conserved F or W are not part of the CDR3 here. The D gene is left open where the match is weak.

NA | TRBJ1-5 | TRBV18 | 15 | ASSPQAGTISNQPQH
TRBD1 | TRBJ1-1 | TRBV7-3 | 12 | ASSATGGNTEAF
NA | TRBJ2-3 | TRBV3-1/TRBV3-2 | 15 | ASSQARGSVYTDTQY
NA | TRBJ2-5 | TRBV5-8 | 11 | ASSLWGEETQY
NA | TRBJ2-5 | TRBV19 | 12 | ASSTVPREETQY
NA | TRBJ1-5 | TRBV27 | 14 | ASSLSGAGVYQPQH
TRBD1 | TRBJ1-2 | TRBV6-5 | 12 | ASRRTGGNYGYT
NA | TRBJ1-2 | TRBV5-1 | 11 | ASSPNPNRGYT
TRBD2 | TRBJ2-4 | TRBV5-6 | 14 | ASSLGREGSKNIQY
NA | TRBJ2-2 | TRBV21-1 | 13 | ASSLGQGNTGELF
TRBD1 | TRBJ2-5 | TRBV28 | 14 | ASSSSDRGRLGTQY
NA | TRBJ1-1 | TRBV2 | 11 | ASSEQVNTEAF
NA | TRBJ1-2 | TRBV5-6 | 11 | ASSLETVYGYT
NA | TRBJ1-1 | TRBV2 | 12 | ASNLQGRNTEAF
TRBD1 | TRBJ1-4 | TRBV30 | 12 | AWRGTGVNEKLF
NA | TRBJ2-1 | TRBV7-3 | 13 | ASSSTKRSYNEQF
NA | TRBJ1-1 | TRBV13 | 10 | ASSLGGSEAF
TRBD2 | TRBJ2-5 | TRBV5-1 | 14 | ASSLGTSGAKETQY
NA | TRBJ1-6 | TRBV6-5 | 12 | ASRSQGENSPLH
NA | TRBJ1-1 | TRBV19 | 10 | ASREGGTEAF
TRBD2 | TRBJ2-1 | TRBV19 | 13 | ASRRTSGAYNEQF
NA | TRBJ1-5 | TRBV5-1 | 13 | ASSLEGQGYQPQH
NA | TRBJ1-3 | TRBV15 | 13 | ATSRATSGWDTIY
NA | TRBJ1-2 | TRBV11-2 | 10 | ASSLDPREYT
NA | TRBJ1-3 | TRBV4-1 | 14 | ASSQDRVSSGNTIY
NA | TRBJ1-5 | TRBV2 | 16 | ASSPSRTGATSNQPQH
TRBD1 | TRBJ1-2 | TRBV5-1 | 14 | ASSRNTGQGASGYT
NA | TRBJ1-5 | TRBV27 | 13 | ASSFGVYSNQPQH
NA | TRBJ1-5 | TRBV5-8 | 11 | ASRVAVYQPQH
NA | TRBJ1-6 | TRBV13 | 10 | ASSREPDTLH
NA | TRBJ1-2 | TRBV2 | 11 | ASSQNYNYGYT
TRBD1 | TRBJ2-1 | TRBV19 | 15 | ASKQGAMSRTYNEQF
NA | TRBJ2-1 | TRBV11-2 | 13 | ASSLDQGVYNEQF
NA | TRBJ2-1 | TRBV23-1 | 16 | ASSPGVGGQPFYNEQF
TRBD1 | TRBJ1-1 | TRBV28 | 13 | ASSLLRGTATEAF
NA | TRBJ2-6 | TRBV25-1 | 13 | ASSATGRGANVLT
TRBD1 | TRBJ1-1 | TRBV18 | 13 | ASSRAGTVNTEAF
NA | TRBJ1-5 | TRBV6-5 | 13 | ASSYGGNSNQPQH
TRBD1 | TRBJ1-1 | TRBV3-1/TRBV3-2 | 11 | ASSRTGAGEAF
NA | TRBJ2-1 | TRBV24-1 | 13 | ATSDFAGFKNEQF
NA | TRBJ2-2 | TRBV18 | 15 | ASSLRPTGLMVGELF
NA | TRBJ2-1 | TRBV19 | 15 | ASTPGPGLSSYNEQF
NA | TRBJ2-3 | TRBV19 | 15 | ASSIRGGPEGTDTQY
NA | TRBJ1-3 | TRBV6-5 | 13 | ASSYAGTSGNTIY
TRBD2 | TRBJ2-2 | TRBV7-2 | 14 | ASSHTSGRASGELF
TRBD2 | TRBJ2-1 | TRBV7-6 | 16 | ASSLRTSGINSYNEQF
NA | TRBJ2-7 | TRBV19 | 11 | ASSIKAAYEQY
NA | TRBJ2-1 | TRBV4-1 | 15 | ASSQDSRRSSYNEQF
TRBD2 | TRBJ2-5 | TRBV4-1 | 15 | ASSPRLAGESGETQY
NA | TRBJ1-5 | TRBV5-1 | 13 | ASSLNGAGVQPQH
NA | TRBJ2-4 | TRBV7-2 | 12 | ASSPKLAKNIQY
NA | TRBJ2-7 | TRBV6-5 | 10 | ASSYTGYEQY
NA | TRBJ2-4 | TRBV13 | 14 | ASSSLVGLAKNIQY
NA | TRBJ1-2 | TRBV2 | 11 | ASSIGRDDGYT
NA | TRBJ1-1 | TRBV28 | 12 | ASSLAGRGTEAF